This T cell receptor (beta chain) was found in a study of blood T cell repertoires in COVID-19. Turning to the study itself: PBMCs, B-cell-depleted T cells, or T cells provided the cDNA or gDNA that made up the material.

In the study's own analysis: Estimation of nucleated cell counts relied on the amplification of reference gene primers. Measured with immunoSEQ multiplex PCR; TCRdb has only the in-frame clones, and not every one. That table gives V, J and clone size, and the DNA gave D and trimming. The repertoire holds roughly 260,000 clones, with about nine tenths as singletons. This clone was counted a single time. The CDR3 spans 13 residues. Germline CDR1 reads MGHRA; CDR2 reads YSYEKL. Trimming took off 1 base at V and 2 bases at J, with 6 bases between the two ends. The sequenced sample was PBMCs or T cells enriched from blood (not recorded which). The V gene is TRBV4-1, the J gene TRBJ2-7, with D unresolved. The TCR originated in a woman in her 30s with acute COVID-19. Here the CDR3 reads CASSQGPPYEQYF. As DNA, the CDR3 is TGCGCCAGCAGCCAAGGGCCTCCCTACGAGCAGTACTTC.